This is a list of T cell receptor beta chains from one sample in a study of cytomegalovirus exposure and HLA in healthy donors. This table comes from immunoSEQ multiplex PCR, and its TCRdb copy is limited to in-frame clones, with some not included. There are about 59,000 clones in the sample; roughly 80% occur only once, and about 1.5% lies in the top ten. Sequencing was performed on PBMCs. These receptors came from a human donor in good health. Each CDR3 is given with its conserved first and last residue. D genes are given only for firm matches. Not all rows give a size; the values are once, few, many and, for expanded clones, a class.

size: -
V: TRBV11-3
D: TRBD1
J: TRBJ2-7
CDR3: CASSLDLGSRGQYEQYF
DNA: TGTGCCAGCAGCTTAGATCTGGGTAGCAGGGGGCAATACGAGCAGTACTTC

size: -
V: TRBV7-3
D: -
J: TRBJ1-1
CDR3: CASSLTAGQNTEAFF
DNA: TGTGCCAGCAGCTTAACGGCCGGACAGAACACTGAAGCTTTCTTT

size: -
V: TRBV7-2
D: TRBD2
J: TRBJ2-3
CDR3: CASSLAGRGGLYTQYF
DNA: TGTGCCAGCAGCTTAGCGGGGCGGGGGGGCCTATATACGCAGTATTTT

size: -
V: TRBV10-3
D: TRBD1
J: TRBJ2-7
CDR3: CAISIQQGAEYEQYF
DNA: TGTGCCATCAGTATCCAACAGGGGGCAGAATACGAGCAGTACTTC

size: few
V: TRBV30
D: TRBD1
J: TRBJ1-3
CDR3: CAWNRDRAFSGNTIYF
DNA: TGTGCCTGGAACCGGGACAGGGCATTCTCTGGAAACACCATATATTTT

size: -
V: TRBV7-9
D: -
J: TRBJ2-1
CDR3: CASSLQQGSLSAQFF
DNA: TGTGCCAGCAGCTTACAACAGGGTTCCCTATCTGCGCAGTTCTTC

size: -
V: TRBV19
D: -
J: TRBJ1-5
CDR3: CASRSQTAAGNQPQHF
DNA: TGTGCCAGTAGATCTCAGACAGCTGCTGGCAATCAGCCCCAGCATTTT

size: once
V: TRBV27
D: -
J: TRBJ1-6
CDR3: CASSPWVLGVPSYNSPLHF
DNA: TGTGCCAGCAGCCCATGGGTCTTAGGGGTCCCCTCCTATAATTCACCCCTCCACTTT

size: -
V: TRBV6-5
D: -
J: TRBJ1-6
CDR3: CAISESEENSPLHF
DNA: TGTGCCATCAGTGAGTCGGAGGAGAATTCACCCCTCCACTTT

size: -
V: TRBV25-1
D: -
J: TRBJ2-3
CDR3: CASSEFEGVPDTQYF
DNA: TGTGCCAGCAGTGAATTTGAGGGGGTTCCAGATACGCAGTATTTT

size: -
V: TRBV27
D: TRBD1
J: TRBJ1-1
CDR3: CASSAGTGMDTEAFF
DNA: TGTGCCAGCAGCGCCGGGACAGGGATGGACACTGAAGCTTTCTTT

size: -
V: TRBV12-5
D: TRBD1
J: TRBJ2-7
CDR3: CASGLVLTLFPRGPLNSSYEQYF
DNA: TGTGCTAGTGGTTTGGTACTGACCCTTTTCCCCAGGGGGCCGTTAAATAGCTCCTACGAGCAGTACTTC

size: -
V: TRBV5-5
D: -
J: TRBJ1-1
CDR3: CASSFRTANTEAFF
DNA: TGTGCCAGCAGCTTCAGGACAGCGAACACTGAAGCTTTCTTT

size: -
V: TRBV9
D: TRBD2
J: TRBJ2-3
CDR3: CASSVLAGLADTQYF
DNA: TGTGCCAGCAGCGTACTAGCGGGCTTGGCAGATACGCAGTATTTT

size: -
V: TRBV20-1
D: -
J: TRBJ1-5
CDR3: CSARGGGTQHF
DNA: TGCAGTGCTAGAGGGGGGGGGACCCAGCATTTT

size: -
V: TRBV4-1
D: TRBD2
J: TRBJ2-1
CDR3: CASSQITSGSNEQFF
DNA: TGCGCCAGCAGCCAAATTACTAGCGGGAGTAATGAGCAGTTCTTC

size: once
V: TRBV19
D: TRBD1
J: TRBJ2-5
CDR3: CASSTAGTGGVISETQYF
DNA: TGTGCCAGTAGTACCGCAGGGACAGGGGGGGTGATTTCAGAGACCCAGTACTTC

size: -
V: TRBV18
D: -
J: TRBJ2-7
CDR3: CASSPLGSEQYF
DNA: TGTGCCAGCTCACCACTTGGGAGCGAGCAGTACTTC

size: -
V: TRBV11-2
D: -
J: TRBJ1-1
CDR3: CASSLGQGLPGEAFF
DNA: TGTGCCAGCAGCTTGGGACAAGGTCTTCCTGGGGAAGCTTTCTTT

size: -
V: TRBV28
D: TRBD1
J: TRBJ1-4
CDR3: CVSSFPGQTTNEKLFF
DNA: TGTGTCAGCAGTTTCCCGGGACAGACAACTAATGAAAAACTGTTTTTT

size: -
V: TRBV29-1
D: -
J: TRBJ2-4
CDR3: CSVEQVAKNIQYF
DNA: TGCAGCGTTGAACAGGTAGCCAAAAACATTCAGTACTTC

size: -
V: TRBV28
D: -
J: TRBJ2-7
CDR3: CASSSRDLNILYEQYF
DNA: TGTGCCAGCAGTTCCCGGGACTTAAATATACTTTACGAGCAGTACTTC

size: -
V: TRBV7-6
D: -
J: TRBJ2-2
CDR3: CASSLAGGPNTGELFF
DNA: TGTGCCAGCAGCTTAGCAGGCGGGCCGAACACCGGGGAGCTGTTTTTT

size: -
V: TRBV11-2
D: -
J: TRBJ2-3
CDR3: CASSSQGRFGDTQYF
DNA: TGTGCCAGCAGCTCCCAGGGTAGGTTCGGAGATACGCAGTATTTT

size: -
V: TRBV7-8
D: -
J: TRBJ1-1
CDR3: CASSFDRSREKSAAFF
DNA: TGTGCCAGCAGCTTCGACCGTTCCCGGGAAAAATCTGCAGCTTTCTTT

size: once
V: TRBV4-3
D: TRBD1
J: TRBJ2-1
CDR3: CASTLDRYYNEQFF
DNA: TGCGCCAGCACCCTGGACAGGTACTACAATGAGCAGTTCTTC

size: -
V: TRBV5-1
D: -
J: TRBJ2-2
CDR3: CASSLGPQENTGELFF
DNA: TGCGCCAGCAGCTTGGGGCCCCAGGAGAACACCGGGGAGCTGTTTTTT

size: -
V: TRBV9
D: TRBD2
J: TRBJ2-1
CDR3: CASSVALAEVNEQFF
DNA: TGTGCCAGCAGCGTAGCTCTAGCGGAGGTTAATGAGCAGTTCTTC

size: few
V: TRBV19
D: TRBD1
J: TRBJ2-2
CDR3: CASSQGARGSGELFF
DNA: TGTGCCAGTAGTCAGGGGGCGCGAGGTTCCGGGGAGCTGTTTTTT

size: -
V: TRBV4-2
D: -
J: TRBJ2-1
CDR3: CASSQGSTNSGEQFF
DNA: TGTGCCAGCAGCCAAGGGTCGACTAATAGCGGTGAGCAGTTCTTC

size: once
V: TRBV2
D: TRBD2
J: TRBJ2-7
CDR3: CASSDLGLGDTYEQYF
DNA: TGTGCCAGCAGTGACCTGGGACTAGGGGATACCTACGAGCAGTACTTC

size: once
V: TRBV14
D: -
J: TRBJ2-1
CDR3: CASSPHRVNEQFF
DNA: TGTGCCAGCAGCCCGCACAGGGTCAATGAGCAGTTCTTC

size: -
V: TRBV9
D: TRBD1
J: TRBJ1-1
CDR3: CASSVEGQGASTEAFF
DNA: TGTGCCAGCAGCGTAGAGGGACAGGGGGCTAGCACTGAAGCTTTCTTT

size: once
V: TRBV5-4
D: TRBD1
J: TRBJ1-2
CDR3: CASIELGTGLYYGYTF
DNA: TGTGCCAGCATCGAACTGGGGACAGGGCTATACTATGGCTACACCTTC

size: -
V: TRBV28
D: TRBD2
J: TRBJ2-1
CDR3: CASSFATSGSLEGYNEQFF
DNA: TGTGCCAGCAGTTTCGCGACTAGCGGGAGCCTTGAAGGGTACAATGAGCAGTTCTTC

size: -
V: TRBV30
D: -
J: TRBJ1-1
CDR3: CAWSVPVLNTEAFF
DNA: TGTGCCTGGAGTGTACCGGTTCTGAACACTGAAGCTTTCTTT

size: -
V: TRBV5-1
D: TRBD1
J: TRBJ1-2
CDR3: CASSLVQGNGYTF
DNA: TGCGCCAGCAGCTTGGTACAGGGGAATGGCTACACCTTC

size: -
V: TRBV7-3
D: -
J: TRBJ2-1
CDR3: CASSLTPVLRVGNEQFF
DNA: TGTGCCAGCAGCTTAACCCCAGTATTGCGGGTAGGCAATGAGCAGTTCTTC

size: -
V: TRBV2
D: TRBD2
J: TRBJ2-5
CDR3: CASTLSGGAGLETQYF
DNA: TGTGCCAGCACCCTTAGCGGGGGGGCCGGCCTAGAGACCCAGTACTTC